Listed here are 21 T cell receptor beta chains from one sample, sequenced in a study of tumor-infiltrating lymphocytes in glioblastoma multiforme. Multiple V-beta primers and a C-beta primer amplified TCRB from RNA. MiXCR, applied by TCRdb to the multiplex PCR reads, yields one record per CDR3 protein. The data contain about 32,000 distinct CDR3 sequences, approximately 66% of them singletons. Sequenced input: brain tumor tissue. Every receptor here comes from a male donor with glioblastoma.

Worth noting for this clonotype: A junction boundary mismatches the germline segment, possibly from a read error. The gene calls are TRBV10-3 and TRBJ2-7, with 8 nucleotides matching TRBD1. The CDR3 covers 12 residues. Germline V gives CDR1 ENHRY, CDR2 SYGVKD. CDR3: CANSGSGQEQHF. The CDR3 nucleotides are TGTGCCAACAGTGGGTCGGGACAGGAGCAGCACTTC.

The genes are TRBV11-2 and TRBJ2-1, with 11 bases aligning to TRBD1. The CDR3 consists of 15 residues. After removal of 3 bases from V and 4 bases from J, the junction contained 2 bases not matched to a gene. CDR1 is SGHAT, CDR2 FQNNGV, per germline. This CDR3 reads CASSLGQGGYNEQFF. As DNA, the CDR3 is TGTGCCAGCAGCTTGGGACAGGGGGGATACAATGAGCAGTTCTTC.

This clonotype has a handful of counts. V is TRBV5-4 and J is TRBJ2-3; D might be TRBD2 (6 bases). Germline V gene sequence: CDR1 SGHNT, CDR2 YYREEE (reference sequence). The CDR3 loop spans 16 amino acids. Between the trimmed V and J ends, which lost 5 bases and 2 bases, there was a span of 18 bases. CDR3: CASREGGAGTTDTQYF. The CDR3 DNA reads TGTGCCAGCAGGGAGGGTGGAGCGGGTACCACAGATACGCAGTATTTT.

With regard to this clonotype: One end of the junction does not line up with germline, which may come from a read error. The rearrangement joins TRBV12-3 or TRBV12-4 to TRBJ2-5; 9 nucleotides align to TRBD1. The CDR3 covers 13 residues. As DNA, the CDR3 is TGTACCAGCAGTGGGACAGGGACGGAGACCCAGTACTTC. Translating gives CTSSGTGTETQYF.

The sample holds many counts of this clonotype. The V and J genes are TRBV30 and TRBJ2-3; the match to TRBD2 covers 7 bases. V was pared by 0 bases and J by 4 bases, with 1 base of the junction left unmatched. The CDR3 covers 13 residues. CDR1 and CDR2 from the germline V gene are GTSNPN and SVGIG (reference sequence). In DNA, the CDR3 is TGTGCCTGGAGTGTAACTAGCGCAGATACGCAGTATTTT. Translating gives CAWSVTSADTQYF. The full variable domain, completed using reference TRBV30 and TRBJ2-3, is SQTIHQWPATLVQPVGSPLSLECTVEGTSNPNLYWYRQAAGRGLQLLFYSVGIGQISSEVPQNLSASRPQDRQFILSSKKLLLSDSGFYLCAWSVTSADTQYFGPGTRLTVL.

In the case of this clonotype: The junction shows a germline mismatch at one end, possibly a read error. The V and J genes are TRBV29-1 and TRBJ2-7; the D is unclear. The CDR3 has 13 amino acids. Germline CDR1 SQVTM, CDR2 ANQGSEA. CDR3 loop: CSVEGSSTYQQYF. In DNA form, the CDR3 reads TGCAGCGTTGAGGGATCCAGCACCTACCAGCAGTACTTC.

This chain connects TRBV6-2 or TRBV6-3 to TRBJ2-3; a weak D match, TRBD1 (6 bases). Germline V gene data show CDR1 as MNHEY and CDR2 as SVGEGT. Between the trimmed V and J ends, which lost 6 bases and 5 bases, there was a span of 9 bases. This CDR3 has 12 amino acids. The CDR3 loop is CASSTGIDTQYF. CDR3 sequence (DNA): TGTGCCAGCAGCACAGGGATAGATACGCAGTATTTT.

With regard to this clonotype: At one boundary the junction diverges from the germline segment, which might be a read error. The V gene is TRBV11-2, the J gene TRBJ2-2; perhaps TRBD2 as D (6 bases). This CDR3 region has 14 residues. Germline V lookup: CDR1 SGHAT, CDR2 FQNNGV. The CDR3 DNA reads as TGTGCCAGCAGCTTAGGTCTAGATTCCCGGGAGCTGTCTTTT. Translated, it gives CASSLGLDSRELSF.

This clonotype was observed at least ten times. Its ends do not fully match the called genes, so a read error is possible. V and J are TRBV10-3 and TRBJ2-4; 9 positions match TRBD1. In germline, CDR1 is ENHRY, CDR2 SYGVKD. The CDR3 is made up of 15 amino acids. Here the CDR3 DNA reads TGTGCCGTCAGTGGGGACAGGGTAGCCAAAAACATTCAGTACTTC. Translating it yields CAVSGDRVAKNIQYF.

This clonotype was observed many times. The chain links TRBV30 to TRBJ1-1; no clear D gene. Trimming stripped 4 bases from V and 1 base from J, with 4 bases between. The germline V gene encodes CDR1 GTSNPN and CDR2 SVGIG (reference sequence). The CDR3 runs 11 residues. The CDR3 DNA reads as TGTGCCTGGAAGTCGAACACTGAAGCTTTCTTT. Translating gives CAWKSNTEAFF.

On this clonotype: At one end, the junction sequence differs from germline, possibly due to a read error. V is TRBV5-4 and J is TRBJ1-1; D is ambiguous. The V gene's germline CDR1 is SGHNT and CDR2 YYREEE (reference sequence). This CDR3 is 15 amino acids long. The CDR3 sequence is CASSWDPGLNTEAFF. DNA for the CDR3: TGTGCCAGCAGCTGGGATCCCGGGTTGAACACTGAAGCTTTCTTC.

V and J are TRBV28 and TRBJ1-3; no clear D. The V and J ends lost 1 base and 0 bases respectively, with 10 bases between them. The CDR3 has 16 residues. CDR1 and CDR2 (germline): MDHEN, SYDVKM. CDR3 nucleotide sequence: TGTGCCAGCAGTTTATCAGGCAGGCACTCTGGAAACACCATATATTTT. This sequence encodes CASSLSGRHSGNTIYF. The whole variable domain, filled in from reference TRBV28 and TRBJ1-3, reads DVKVTQSSRYLVKRTGEKVFLECVQDMDHENMFWYRQDPGLGLRLIYFSYDVKMKEKGDIPEGYSVSREKKERFSLILESASTNQTSMYLCASSLSGRHSGNTIYFGEGSWLTVV.

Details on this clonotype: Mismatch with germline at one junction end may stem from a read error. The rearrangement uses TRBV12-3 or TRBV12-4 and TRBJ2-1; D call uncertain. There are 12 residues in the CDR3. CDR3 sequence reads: CASSLNWNEQFF. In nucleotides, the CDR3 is TGTGCCAGCAGTTTAAATTGGAATGAGCAGTTCTTT.

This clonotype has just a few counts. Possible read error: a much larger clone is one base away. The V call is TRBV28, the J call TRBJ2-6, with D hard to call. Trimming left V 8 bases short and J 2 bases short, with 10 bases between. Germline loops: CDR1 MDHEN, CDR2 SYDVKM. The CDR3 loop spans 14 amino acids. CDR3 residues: CASLSPPGANVLTF. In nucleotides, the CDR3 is TGTGCCAGCTTAAGCCCACCTGGGGCCAACGTCCTGACTTTC.

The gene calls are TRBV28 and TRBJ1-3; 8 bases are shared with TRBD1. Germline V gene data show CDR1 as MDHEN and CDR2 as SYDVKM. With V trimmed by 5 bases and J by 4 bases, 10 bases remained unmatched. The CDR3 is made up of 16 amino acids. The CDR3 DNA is TGTGCCAGCAGTCACCGGAGGACAGGGTGGGGAAACACCATATATTTT. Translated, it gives CASSHRRTGWGNTIYF. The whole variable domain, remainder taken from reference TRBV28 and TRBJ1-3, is DVKVTQSSRYLVKRTGEKVFLECVQDMDHENMFWYRQDPGLGLRLIYFSYDVKMKEKGDIPEGYSVSREKKERFSLILESASTNQTSMYLCASSHRRTGWGNTIYFGEGSWLTVV.

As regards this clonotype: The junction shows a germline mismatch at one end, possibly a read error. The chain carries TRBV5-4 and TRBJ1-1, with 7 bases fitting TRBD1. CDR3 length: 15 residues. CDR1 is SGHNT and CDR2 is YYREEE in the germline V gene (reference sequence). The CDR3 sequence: CASSLETGCNTGAFF. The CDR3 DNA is TGTGCCAGCAGCTTGGAGACAGGGTGTAACACTGGAGCTTTCTTT.

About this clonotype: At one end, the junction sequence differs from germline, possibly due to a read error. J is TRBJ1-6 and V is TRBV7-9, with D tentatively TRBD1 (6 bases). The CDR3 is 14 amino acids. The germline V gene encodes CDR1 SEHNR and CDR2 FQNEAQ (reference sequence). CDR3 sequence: CVSSKGGFNSPIHF. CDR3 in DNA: TGCGTCAGCAGCAAGGGGGGATTTAATTCACCCATCCACTTT.

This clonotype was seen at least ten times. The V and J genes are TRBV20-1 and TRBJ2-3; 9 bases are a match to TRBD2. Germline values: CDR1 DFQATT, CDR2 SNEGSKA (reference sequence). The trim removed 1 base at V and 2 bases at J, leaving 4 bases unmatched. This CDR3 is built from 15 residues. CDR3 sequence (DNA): TGCAGTGCTAGAGGACTAGCGGCCGCCACAGATACGCAGTATTTT. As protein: CSARGLAAATDTQYF.

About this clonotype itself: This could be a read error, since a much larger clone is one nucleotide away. CDR3: CASSSAQGIYGYTF. CDR3 coding DNA: TGTGCCAGCAGTTCAGCGCAGGGAATCTATGGCTACACCTTC. The chain combines TRBV28 with TRBJ1-2; D perhaps matches TRBD1 (5 bases). Trimming stripped 4 bases from V and 4 bases from J, with 13 bases between. In germline, CDR1 is MDHEN, CDR2 SYDVKM. The CDR3 has 14 residues.

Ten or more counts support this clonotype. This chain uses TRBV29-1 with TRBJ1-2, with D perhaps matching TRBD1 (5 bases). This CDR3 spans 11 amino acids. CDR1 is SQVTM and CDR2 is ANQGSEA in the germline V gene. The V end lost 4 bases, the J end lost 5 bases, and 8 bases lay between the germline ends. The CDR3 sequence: CSVGQLYGYTF. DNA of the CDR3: TGCAGCGTTGGACAGTTATATGGCTACACCTTC.

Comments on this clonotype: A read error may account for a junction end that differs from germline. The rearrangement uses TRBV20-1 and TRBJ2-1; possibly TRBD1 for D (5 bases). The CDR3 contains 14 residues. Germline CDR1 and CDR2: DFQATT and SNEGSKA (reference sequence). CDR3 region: CSARDEAGLYEQLF. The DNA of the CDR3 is TGCAGTGCTAGAGACGAGGCAGGGCTATATGAGCAGCTCTTC.